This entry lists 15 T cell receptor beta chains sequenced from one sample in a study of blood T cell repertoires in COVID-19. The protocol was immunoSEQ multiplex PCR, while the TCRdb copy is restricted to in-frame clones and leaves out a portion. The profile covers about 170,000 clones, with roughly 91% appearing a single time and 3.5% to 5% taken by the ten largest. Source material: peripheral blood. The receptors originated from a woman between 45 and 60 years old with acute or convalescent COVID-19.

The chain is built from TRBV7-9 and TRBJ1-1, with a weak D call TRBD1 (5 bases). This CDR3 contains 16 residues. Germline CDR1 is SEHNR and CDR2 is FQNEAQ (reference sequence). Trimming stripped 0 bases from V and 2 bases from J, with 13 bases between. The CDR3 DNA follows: TGTGCCAGCAGCTTAGCTATGGCAGGGCTAAACACTGAAGCTTTCTTT. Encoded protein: CASSLAMAGLNTEAFF.

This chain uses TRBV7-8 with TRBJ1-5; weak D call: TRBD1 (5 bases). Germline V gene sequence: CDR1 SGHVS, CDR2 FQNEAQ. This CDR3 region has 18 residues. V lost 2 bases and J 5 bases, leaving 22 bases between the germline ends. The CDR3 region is CASSLRSPGLVLDQPQHF. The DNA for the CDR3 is TGTGCCAGCAGCTTAAGAAGCCCGGGACTAGTTCTCGATCAGCCCCAGCATTTT.

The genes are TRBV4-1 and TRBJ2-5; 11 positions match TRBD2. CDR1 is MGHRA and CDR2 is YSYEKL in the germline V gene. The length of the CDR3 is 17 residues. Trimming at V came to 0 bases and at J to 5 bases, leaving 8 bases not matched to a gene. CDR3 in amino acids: CASSQEMLAGGVETQYF. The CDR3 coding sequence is TGCGCCAGCAGCCAAGAGATGCTAGCGGGAGGTGTGGAGACCCAGTACTTC.

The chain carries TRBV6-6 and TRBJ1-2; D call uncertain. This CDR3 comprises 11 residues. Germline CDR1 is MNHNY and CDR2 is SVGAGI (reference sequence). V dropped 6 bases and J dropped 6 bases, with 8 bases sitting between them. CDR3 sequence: CASRRSDGYTF. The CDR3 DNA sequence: TGTGCCAGCAGGCGGTCGGATGGCTACACCTTC.

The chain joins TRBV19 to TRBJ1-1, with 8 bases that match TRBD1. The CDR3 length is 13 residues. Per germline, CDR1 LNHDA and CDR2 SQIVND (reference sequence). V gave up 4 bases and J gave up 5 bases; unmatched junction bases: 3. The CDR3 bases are TGTGCCAGTAGTACAGGGGGCGGGACTGAAGCTTTCTTT. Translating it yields CASSTGGGTEAFF.

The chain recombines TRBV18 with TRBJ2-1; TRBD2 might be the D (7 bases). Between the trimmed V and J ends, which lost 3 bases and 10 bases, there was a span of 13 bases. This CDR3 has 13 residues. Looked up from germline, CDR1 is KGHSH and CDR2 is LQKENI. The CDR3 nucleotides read TGTGCCAGCTCACCGTTAGGCGGGGGCGAGCAGTTCTTC. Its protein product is CASSPLGGGEQFF.

The CDR3 bases are TGTGCCATCGACGCGCAAAACAGGGTCACCATCGTTGCATCCAACAATGAGCAGTTCTTC. It codes for CAIDAQNRVTIVASNNEQFF. The chain combines TRBV10-3 with TRBJ2-1, with D maybe TRBD1 (6 bases). This CDR3 is built from 20 residues. Germline loops: CDR1 ENHRY, CDR2 SYGVKD. With 8 bases removed from V and 5 bases from J, the gap between germline ends came to 34 bases.

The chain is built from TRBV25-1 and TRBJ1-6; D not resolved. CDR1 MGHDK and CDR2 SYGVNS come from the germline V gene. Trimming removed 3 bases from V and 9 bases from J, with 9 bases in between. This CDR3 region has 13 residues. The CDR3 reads CASSDVRGSPLHF. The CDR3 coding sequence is TGTGCCAGCAGTGACGTCAGAGGTTCACCCCTCCACTTT.

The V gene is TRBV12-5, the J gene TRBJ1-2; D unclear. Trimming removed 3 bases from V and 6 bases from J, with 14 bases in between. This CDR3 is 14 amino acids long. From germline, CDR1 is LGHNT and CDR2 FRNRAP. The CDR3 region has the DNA TGTGCTAGTGGTTTAACTGGGAGGTTCGATGGCTACACCTTC. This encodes CASGLTGRFDGYTF.

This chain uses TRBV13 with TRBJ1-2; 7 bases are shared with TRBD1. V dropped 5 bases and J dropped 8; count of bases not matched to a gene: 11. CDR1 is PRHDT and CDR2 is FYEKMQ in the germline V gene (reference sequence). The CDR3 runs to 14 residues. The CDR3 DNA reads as TGTGCCAGCAGCCACTGGGACAGCCCGAGGGGCTACACCTTC. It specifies CASSHWDSPRGYTF.

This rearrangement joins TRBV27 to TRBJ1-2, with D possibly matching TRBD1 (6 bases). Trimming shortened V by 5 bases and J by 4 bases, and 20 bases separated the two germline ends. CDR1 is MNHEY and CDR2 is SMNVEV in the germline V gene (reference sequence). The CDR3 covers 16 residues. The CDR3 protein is CASSHTDSLDIYGYTF. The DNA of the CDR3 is TGTGCCAGCAGTCATACGGACAGCCTTGACATCTATGGCTACACCTTC.

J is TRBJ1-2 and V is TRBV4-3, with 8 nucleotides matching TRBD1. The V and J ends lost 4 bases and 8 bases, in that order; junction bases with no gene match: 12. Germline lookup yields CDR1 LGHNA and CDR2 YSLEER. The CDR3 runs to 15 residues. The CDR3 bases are TGCGCCAGCAGCCTGGGGACAGGAGGTCTCGAGGGCTACACCTTC. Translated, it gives CASSLGTGGLEGYTF.

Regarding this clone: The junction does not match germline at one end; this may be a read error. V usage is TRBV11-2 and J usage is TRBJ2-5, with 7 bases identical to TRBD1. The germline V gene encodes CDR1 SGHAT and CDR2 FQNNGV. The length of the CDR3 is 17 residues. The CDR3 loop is CASSLAATRGTQGTQYF. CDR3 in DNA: TGTGCCAGCAGCTTAGCCGCCACCAGGGGGACCCAAGGGACCCAGTACTTC.

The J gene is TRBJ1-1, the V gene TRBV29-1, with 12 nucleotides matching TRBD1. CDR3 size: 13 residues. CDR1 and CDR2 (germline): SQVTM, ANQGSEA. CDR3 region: CGGTGGVRAEAFF. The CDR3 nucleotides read TGCGGAGGGACAGGGGGCGTGCGGGCGGAAGCTTTCTTT.

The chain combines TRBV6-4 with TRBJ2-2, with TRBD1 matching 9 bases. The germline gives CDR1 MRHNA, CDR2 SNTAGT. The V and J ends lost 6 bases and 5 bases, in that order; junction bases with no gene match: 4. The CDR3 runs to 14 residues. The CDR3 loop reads CASSRQGGTGELFF. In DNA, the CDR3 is TGTGCCAGCAGCAGACAGGGGGGTACCGGGGAGCTGTTTTTT.